The sequence of this T cell receptor beta chain was determined in a study of T cell repertoires in cytomegalovirus infection. TCRdb re-called the reads through MiXCR, storing one row per CDR3 protein. The sample consists of about 140,000 distinct CDR3 sequences, 6.5% of them appearing once. Ten or more counts support this clonotype. Germline V gives CDR1 MNHEY, CDR2 SMNVEV (reference sequence). CDR3 length: 13 amino acids. Trimming shortened V by 6 bases and J by 6 bases, and 13 bases separated the two germline ends. V and J are TRBV27 and TRBJ2-3; perhaps TRBD2 as D (7 bases). Sequencing was carried out using PBMCs. The TCR was taken from a human donor in good health (CMV status not recorded). Some clones in this sample may be carry-over from other donors' samples. CDR3 nucleotides: TGTGCCAGCAGGGAGGGGGGGTTGGATACGCAGTATTTT. Residues: CASREGGLDTQYF.